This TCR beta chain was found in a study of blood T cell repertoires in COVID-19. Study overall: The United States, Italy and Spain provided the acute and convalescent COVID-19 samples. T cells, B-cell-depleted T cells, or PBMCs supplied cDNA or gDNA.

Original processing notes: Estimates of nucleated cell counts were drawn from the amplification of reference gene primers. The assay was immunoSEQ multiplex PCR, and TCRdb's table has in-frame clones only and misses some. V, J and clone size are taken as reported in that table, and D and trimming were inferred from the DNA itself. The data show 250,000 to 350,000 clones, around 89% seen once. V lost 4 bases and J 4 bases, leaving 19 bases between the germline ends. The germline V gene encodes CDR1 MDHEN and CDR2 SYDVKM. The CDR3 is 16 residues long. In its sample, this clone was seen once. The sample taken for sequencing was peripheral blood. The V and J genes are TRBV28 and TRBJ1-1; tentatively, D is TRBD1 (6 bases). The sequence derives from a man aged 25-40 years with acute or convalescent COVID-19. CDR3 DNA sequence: TGTGCCAGCAGTTCTACAACTGCAGGGGCGGGCACTGAAGCTTTCTTT. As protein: CASSSTTAGAGTEAFF.